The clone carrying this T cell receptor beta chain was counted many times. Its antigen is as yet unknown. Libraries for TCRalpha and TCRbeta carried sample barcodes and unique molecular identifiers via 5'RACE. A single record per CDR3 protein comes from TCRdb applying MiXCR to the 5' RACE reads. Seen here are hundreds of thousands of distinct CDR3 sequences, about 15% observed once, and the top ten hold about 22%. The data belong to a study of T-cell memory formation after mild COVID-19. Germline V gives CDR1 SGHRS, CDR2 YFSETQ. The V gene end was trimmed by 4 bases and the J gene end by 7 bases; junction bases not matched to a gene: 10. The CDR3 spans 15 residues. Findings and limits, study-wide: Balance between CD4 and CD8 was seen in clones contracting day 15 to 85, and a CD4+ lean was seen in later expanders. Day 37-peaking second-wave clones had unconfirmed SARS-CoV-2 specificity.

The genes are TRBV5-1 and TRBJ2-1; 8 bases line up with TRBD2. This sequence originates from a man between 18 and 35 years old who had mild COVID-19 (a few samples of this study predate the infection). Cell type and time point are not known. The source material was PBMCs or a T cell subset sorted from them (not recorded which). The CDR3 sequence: CASSPLPGGQNEQFF. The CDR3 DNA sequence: TGCGCCAGCAGCCCGCTCCCGGGGGGGCAGAATGAGCAGTTCTTC.